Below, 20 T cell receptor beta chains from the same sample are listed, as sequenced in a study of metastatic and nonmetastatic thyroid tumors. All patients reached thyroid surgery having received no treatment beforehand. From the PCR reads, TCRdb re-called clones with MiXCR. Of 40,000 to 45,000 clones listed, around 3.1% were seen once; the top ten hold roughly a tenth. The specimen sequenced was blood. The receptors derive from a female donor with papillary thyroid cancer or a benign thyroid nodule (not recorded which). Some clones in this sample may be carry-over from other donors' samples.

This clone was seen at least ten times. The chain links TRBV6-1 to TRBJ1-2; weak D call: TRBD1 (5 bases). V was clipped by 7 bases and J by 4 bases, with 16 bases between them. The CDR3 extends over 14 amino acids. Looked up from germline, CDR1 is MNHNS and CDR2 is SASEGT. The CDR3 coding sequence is TGTGCCAGCACCCACCGGGACGGAGGCTATGGCTACACCTTC. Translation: CASTHRDGGYGYTF.

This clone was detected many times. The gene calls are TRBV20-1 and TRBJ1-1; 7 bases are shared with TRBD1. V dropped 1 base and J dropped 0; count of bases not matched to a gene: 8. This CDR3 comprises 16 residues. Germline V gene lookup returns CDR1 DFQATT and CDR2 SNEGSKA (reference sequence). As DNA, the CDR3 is TGCAGTGCTAGAGGAGGCTTGGGACAGTTGAACACTGAAGCTTTCTTT. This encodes CSARGGLGQLNTEAFF.

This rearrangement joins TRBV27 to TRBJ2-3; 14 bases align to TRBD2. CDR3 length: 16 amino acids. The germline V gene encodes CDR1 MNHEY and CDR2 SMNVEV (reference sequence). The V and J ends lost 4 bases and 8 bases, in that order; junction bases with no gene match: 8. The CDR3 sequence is CASSSRLAGGQGTQYF. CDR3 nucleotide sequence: TGTGCCAGCAGTTCCCGACTAGCGGGAGGGCAGGGTACGCAGTATTTT.

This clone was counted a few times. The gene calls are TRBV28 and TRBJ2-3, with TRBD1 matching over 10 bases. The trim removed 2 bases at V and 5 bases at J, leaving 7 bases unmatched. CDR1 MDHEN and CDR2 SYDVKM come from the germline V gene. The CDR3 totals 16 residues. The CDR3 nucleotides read TGTGCCAGCAGTTTACAGGACAGGGGGTTGGAAGATACGCAGTATTTT. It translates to CASSLQDRGLEDTQYF. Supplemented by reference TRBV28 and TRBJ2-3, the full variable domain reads DVKVTQSSRYLVKRTGEKVFLECVQDMDHENMFWYRQDPGLGLRLIYFSYDVKMKEKGDIPEGYSVSREKKERFSLILESASTNQTSMYLCASSLQDRGLEDTQYFGPGTRLTVL.

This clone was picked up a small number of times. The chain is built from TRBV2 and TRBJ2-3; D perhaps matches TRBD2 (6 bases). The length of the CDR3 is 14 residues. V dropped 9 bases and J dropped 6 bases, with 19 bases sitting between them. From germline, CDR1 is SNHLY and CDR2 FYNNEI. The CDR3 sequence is CASSMGGVSDTQYF. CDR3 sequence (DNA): TGTGCCAGTTCAATGGGGGGAGTCAGCGATACGCAGTATTTT.

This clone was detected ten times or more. The CDR3, as DNA: TGTGCCAGCAGTACTACCACAGATACGCAGTATTTT. Protein: CASSTTTDTQYF. The chain employs TRBV28 and TRBJ2-3; D remains unclear. Germline V gene lookup returns CDR1 MDHEN and CDR2 SYDVKM. V was shortened by 5 bases and J by 2 bases, with 5 bases between the two germline ends. The CDR3 has 12 amino acids.

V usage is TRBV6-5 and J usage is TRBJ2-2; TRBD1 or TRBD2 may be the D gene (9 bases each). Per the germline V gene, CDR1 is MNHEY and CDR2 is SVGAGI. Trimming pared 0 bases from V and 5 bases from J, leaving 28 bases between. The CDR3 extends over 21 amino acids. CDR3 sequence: CASSYSEQGALAGCGTGELFF. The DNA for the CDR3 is TGTGCCAGCAGTTACTCGGAACAGGGGGCCCTAGCGGGATGTGGGACCGGGGAGCTGTTTTTT.

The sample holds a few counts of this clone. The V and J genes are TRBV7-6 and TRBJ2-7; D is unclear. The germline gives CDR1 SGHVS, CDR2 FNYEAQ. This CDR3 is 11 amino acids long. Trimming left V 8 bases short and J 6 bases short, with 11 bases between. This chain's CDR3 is CASGQLSEQYF. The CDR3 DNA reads TGTGCCAGCGGCCAGTTGAGCGAGCAGTACTTC.

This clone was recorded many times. This chain's CDR3 is CASGGQGYQPQHF. Here the CDR3 DNA reads TGTGCCAGCGGGGGACAGGGGTATCAGCCCCAGCATTTT. The chain employs TRBV2 and TRBJ1-5; the match to TRBD1 covers 10 bases. This CDR3 is built from 13 residues. CDR1 and CDR2 (germline): SNHLY, FYNNEI. V trimming: 8 bases; J trimming: 5 bases; junction bases outside the gene matches: 3.

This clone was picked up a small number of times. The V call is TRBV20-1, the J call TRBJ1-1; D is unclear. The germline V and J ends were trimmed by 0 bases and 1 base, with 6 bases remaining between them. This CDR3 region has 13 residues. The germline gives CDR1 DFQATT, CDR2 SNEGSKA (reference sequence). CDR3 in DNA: TGCAGTGCTAGAGATATTAGGAACACTGAAGCTTTCTTT. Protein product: CSARDIRNTEAFF.

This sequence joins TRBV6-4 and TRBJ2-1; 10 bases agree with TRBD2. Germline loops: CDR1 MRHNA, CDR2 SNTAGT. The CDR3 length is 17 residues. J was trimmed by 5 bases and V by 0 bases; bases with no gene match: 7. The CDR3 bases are TGTGCCAGCAGTGACTCAGGCAGCGGGGGGGAGCACAATGAGCAGTTCTTC. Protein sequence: CASSDSGSGGEHNEQFF.

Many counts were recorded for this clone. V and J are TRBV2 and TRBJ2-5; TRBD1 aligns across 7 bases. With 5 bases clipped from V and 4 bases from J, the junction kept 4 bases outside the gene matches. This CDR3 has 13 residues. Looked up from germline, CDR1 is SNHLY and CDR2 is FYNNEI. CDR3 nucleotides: TGTGCCAGCAGTAACCACAGGGGAGAGACCCAGTACTTC. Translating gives CASSNHRGETQYF.

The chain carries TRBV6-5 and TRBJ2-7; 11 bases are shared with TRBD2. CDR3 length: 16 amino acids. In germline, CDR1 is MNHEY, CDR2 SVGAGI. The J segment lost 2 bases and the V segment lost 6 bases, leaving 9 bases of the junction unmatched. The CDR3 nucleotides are TGTGCCAGCAGCTACCCTAGCGGGAGGCTTACCTACGAGCAGTACTTC. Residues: CASSYPSGRLTYEQYF.

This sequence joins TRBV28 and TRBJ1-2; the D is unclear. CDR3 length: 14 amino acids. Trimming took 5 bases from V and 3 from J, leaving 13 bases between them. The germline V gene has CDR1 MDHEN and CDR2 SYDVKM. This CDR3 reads CASSTVPADYGYTF. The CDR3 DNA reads TGTGCCAGCAGTACGGTACCGGCCGACTATGGCTACACCTTC.

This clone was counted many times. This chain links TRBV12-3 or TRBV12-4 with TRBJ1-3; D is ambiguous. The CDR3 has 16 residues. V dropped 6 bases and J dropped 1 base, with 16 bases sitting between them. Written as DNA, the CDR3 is TGTGCCAGCAGCTATGGACCGGCTGATTCTGGAAACACCATATATTTT. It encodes CASSYGPADSGNTIYF.

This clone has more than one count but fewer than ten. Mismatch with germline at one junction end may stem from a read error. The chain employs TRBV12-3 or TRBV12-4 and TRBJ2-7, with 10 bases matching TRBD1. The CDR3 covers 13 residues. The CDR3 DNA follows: TGTGCCAGCGGGTGGGACAGGGGTTACGAGCATTACTTC. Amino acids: CASGWDRGYEHYF.

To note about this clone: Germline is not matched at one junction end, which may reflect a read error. Written as DNA, the CDR3 is TGCGCCAGCAGCCTCGGTACTGTGAGCTCCTACGAGCAGTACTTC. This sequence encodes CASSLGTVSSYEQYF. This sequence joins TRBV6-2 or TRBV6-3 and TRBJ2-7, with unresolved D. The CDR3 has 15 residues. Germline-derived CDR1 and CDR2 are MNHEY and SVGEGT.

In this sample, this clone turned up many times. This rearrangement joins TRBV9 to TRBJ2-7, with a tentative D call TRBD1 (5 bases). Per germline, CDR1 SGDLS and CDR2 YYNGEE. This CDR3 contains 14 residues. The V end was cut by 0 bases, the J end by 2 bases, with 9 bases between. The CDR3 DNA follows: TGTGCCAGCAGCGTAGGCAGCAGGGCCTACGAGCAGTACTTC. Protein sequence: CASSVGSRAYEQYF.

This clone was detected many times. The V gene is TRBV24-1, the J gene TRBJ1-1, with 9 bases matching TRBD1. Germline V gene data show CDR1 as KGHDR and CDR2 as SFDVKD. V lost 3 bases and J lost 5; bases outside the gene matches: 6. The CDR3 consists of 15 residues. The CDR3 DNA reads TGTGCCACCAGTGATGCACAGGGGGCAGGAACTGAAGCTTTCTTT. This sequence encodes CATSDAQGAGTEAFF.

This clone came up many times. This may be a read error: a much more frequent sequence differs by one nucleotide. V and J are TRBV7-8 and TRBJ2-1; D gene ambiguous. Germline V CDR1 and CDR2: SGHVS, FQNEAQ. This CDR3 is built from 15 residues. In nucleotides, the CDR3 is TGTGCCAGCAGCTCAACTATCATCCTCTACAATGAGCAGTCCTTC. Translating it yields CASSSTIILYNEQSF.